The 12 T cell receptor beta chains reported below all come from one sample, sequenced in a study of blood T cell repertoires in COVID-19. Profiling relied on immunoSEQ multiplex PCR, and the TCRdb table lists in-frame clones only, not all of them. This table has about 130,000 clones, 79% appearing once. The source material was peripheral blood. These receptor sequences come from a man in his forties or fifties with active or convalescent COVID-19.

The chain recombines TRBV28 with TRBJ1-5; possibly TRBD1 for D (6 bases). This CDR3 region has 14 residues. Germline values: CDR1 MDHEN, CDR2 SYDVKM. Trimming pared 6 bases from V and 1 base from J, leaving 10 bases between. The CDR3 protein is CASRLTGSNQPQHF. For the CDR3, the DNA is TGTGCCAGCAGGCTCACAGGGAGCAATCAGCCCCAGCATTTT.

This rearrangement joins TRBV19 to TRBJ1-2; 7 positions match TRBD1. Trimming took 5 bases from V and 2 from J; bases not matched to a gene: 2. Looked up from germline, CDR1 is LNHDA and CDR2 is SQIVND (reference sequence). CDR3 length: 13 amino acids. The CDR3 DNA reads as TGTGCCAGTAGTTCGGGACAGAACTATGGCTACACCTTC. Protein product: CASSSGQNYGYTF.

The genes are TRBV5-4 and TRBJ1-2; 11 bases align to TRBD1. With V trimmed by 4 bases and J by 2 bases, 4 bases remained unmatched. The CDR3 is made up of 15 amino acids. From germline, CDR1 is SGHNT and CDR2 YYREEE (reference sequence). The CDR3 nucleotides read TGTGCCAGCAGCCGGACAGGGGGCTTCAACTATGGCTACACCTTC. Amino acids: CASSRTGGFNYGYTF.

This clone was detected once. The V and J genes are TRBV9 and TRBJ1-2; tentative D call: TRBD1 (5 bases). V was pared by 0 bases and J by 8 bases, with 14 bases between. Germline V lookup: CDR1 SGDLS, CDR2 YYNGEE. This CDR3 is 14 amino acids long. CDR3 loop: CASSVASQGTGYTF. The CDR3 DNA sequence: TGTGCCAGCAGCGTAGCGAGCCAGGGAACCGGCTACACCTTC.

The chain couples TRBV3-1 (or the pseudogene TRBV3-2) to TRBJ2-2; 14 bases align to TRBD2. The V and J ends lost 6 bases and 1 base, in that order; junction bases with no gene match: 4. Germline assignment: CDR1 LGHDT and CDR2 YNNKEL (reference sequence). The length of the CDR3 is 17 residues. The CDR3 DNA reads as TGTGCCAGCAGTCCTGGGACTAGCGGGAGGAACACCGGGGAGCTGTTTTTT. Amino acid sequence: CASSPGTSGRNTGELFF.

The genes are TRBV4-1 and TRBJ2-2; D is uncertain. The CDR3 covers 16 residues. V gave up 0 bases and J gave up 5 bases, with 13 bases separating them. Germline CDR1 and CDR2: MGHRA and YSYEKL. The CDR3 DNA reads TGCGCCAGCAGCCAAGATGGCTTCCGCAGGACCGGGGAGCTGTTTTTT. Translation: CASSQDGFRRTGELFF.

In its sample, this clone was seen once. V and J are TRBV11-2 and TRBJ2-5; 7 bases align to TRBD1. Unmatched junction bases numbered 10, after V lost 8 bases and J lost 4 bases. The CDR3 covers 14 residues. CDR1 and CDR2 (germline): SGHAT, FQNNGV. In DNA, the CDR3 is TGTGCCAGCCAGATACAGGGGTTAAGAGAGACCCAGTACTTC. Its protein is CASQIQGLRETQYF.

This sequence joins TRBV5-8 and TRBJ1-2; a weak D match, TRBD1 (6 bases). The CDR3 length is 15 residues. Trimming cost V 4 bases and J 4 bases, with 17 bases left between them. CDR1 is SGHTS, CDR2 YDEGEE, per germline. The CDR3 DNA sequence: TGTGCCAGCAGCCCGAAAGGGGGTCTCCGCTATGGCTACACCTTC. This encodes CASSPKGGLRYGYTF. The whole variable domain, remainder taken from reference TRBV5-8 and TRBJ1-2, is EAGVTQSPTHLIKTRGQQATLRCSPISGHTSVYWYQQALGLGLQFLLWYDEGEERNRGNFPPRFSGRQFPNYSSELNVNALELEDSALYLCASSPKGGLRYGYTFGSGTRLTVV.

V gene TRBV28 combines with J gene TRBJ2-1; 7 bases map to TRBD1. V was clipped by 5 bases and J by 6 bases; unmatched bases: 10. Germline V gene sequence: CDR1 MDHEN, CDR2 SYDVKM. This CDR3 region has 15 residues. The CDR3 spells CASSPPLGQSNEQFF. As DNA, the CDR3 is TGTGCCAGCAGTCCGCCCCTGGGACAGTCCAATGAGCAGTTCTTC.

V usage is TRBV29-1 and J usage is TRBJ2-7; TRBD1 might be the D (5 bases). Germline CDR1 reads SQVTM; CDR2 reads ANQGSEA. V was pared by 6 bases and J by 4 bases, with 10 bases between. This CDR3 has 11 amino acids. DNA for the CDR3: TGCAGCGTCTCCCAGGGTTACGAGCAGTACTTC. It codes for CSVSQGYEQYF.

V is TRBV30 and J is TRBJ1-3, with 12 bases identical to TRBD1. The CDR3 is 19 residues long. V shed 2 bases, J shed 0 bases, and the junction held 11 bases outside the gene matches. Germline loops: CDR1 GTSNPN, CDR2 SVGIG (reference sequence). The CDR3: CAWSMEGTGGFSSGNTIYF. CDR3 DNA sequence: TGTGCCTGGAGTATGGAGGGGACAGGGGGCTTCAGCTCTGGAAACACCATATATTTT.

The rearrangement uses TRBV30 and TRBJ2-5, with 7 bases lining up with TRBD2. The J segment lost 1 base and the V segment lost 4 bases, leaving 9 bases of the junction unmatched. The germline V gene encodes CDR1 GTSNPN and CDR2 SVGIG (reference sequence). There are 15 residues in the CDR3. The CDR3 DNA reads TGTGCCTGGAATAATAGGCCTAGCGGCCAAGAGACCCAGTACTTC. This codes for CAWNNRPSGQETQYF.